The clone carrying this T cell receptor beta chain appeared many times. Its antigen remains unknown. CDR1 is MDHEN, CDR2 SYDVKM, per germline. The CDR3 has 14 residues. Germline trimming cut 3 bases from V and 5 bases from J; bases unmatched to any gene: 5. A quantitative 5'-RACE method, one with molecular barcodes, was used to make TCR beta libraries. TCRdb ran MiXCR on the 5' RACE reads and lists one entry per CDR3 protein. Of about 400,000 distinct CDR3 sequences listed, about 20% are singletons. The record originates from a study of CD8 T cells in ankylosing spondylitis. Whole-study results and caveats: Characteristic, it appeared, of ankylosing spondylitis blood was a TCR beta motif of roughly 8 highly homologous variants. In the blood and synovial fluid of reactive arthritis, some motif variants had been previously reported. There was reportedly significant enrichment of clones that were disease-linked in matched ankylosing spondylitis synovial fluid. Within peripheral blood, clones linked to disease were CD8+ and relatively rare.

The chain employs TRBV28 and TRBJ1-2; 8 positions agree with TRBD1. The receptor comes from a male donor with ankylosing spondylitis. What was sequenced was blood, either unsorted or a sorted T cell fraction (not recorded which). For the CDR3, the DNA is TGTGCCAGCAGTTTCGAGGACAGGGATTATGGCTACACCTTC. This translates into CASSFEDRDYGYTF.